This T cell receptor beta chain was captured by sequencing in a study of Graves' ophthalmopathy and Graves' hyperthyroidism. The overall study: Pretreatment peripheral blood was obtained at initial diagnosis. Study-wide findings and caveats: Blood repertoires reportedly contained most expanded thyroid clonotypes above 0.001 frequency.

The CDR3 runs 15 residues. CDR1 is DFQATT, CDR2 SNEGSKA, per germline (reference sequence). With 6 bases clipped from V and 4 bases from J, the junction kept 13 bases outside the gene matches. Eligible hyperthyroidism cases comprised new diagnoses of under 2 months' duration in individuals aged 18 to 65. Isolation of PBMCs was performed using around 9.1 ml of fresh peripheral blood. RNA transcripts yielded amplified TCR beta CDR3 regions. An opening RT-PCR round employed HTBI primers and preceded a second-round multiplex PCR. TCRdb itself ran the multiplex PCR reads through MiXCR, one entry per CDR3 protein. The sample holds 300,000 to 450,000 distinct CDR3 sequences, about 17% seen once. This clonotype was found many times. What it binds is unknown.

V usage is TRBV20-1 and J usage is TRBJ2-7, with 9 nucleotides matching TRBD2. The sequence came from an adult woman with stable Graves' hyperthyroidism. The sample taken for sequencing was peripheral blood. CDR3 coding DNA: TGCAGTGCCAATGGGGACCCGCGGGAGGGGTACGAGCAGTACTTC. Its translation is CSANGDPREGYEQYF.